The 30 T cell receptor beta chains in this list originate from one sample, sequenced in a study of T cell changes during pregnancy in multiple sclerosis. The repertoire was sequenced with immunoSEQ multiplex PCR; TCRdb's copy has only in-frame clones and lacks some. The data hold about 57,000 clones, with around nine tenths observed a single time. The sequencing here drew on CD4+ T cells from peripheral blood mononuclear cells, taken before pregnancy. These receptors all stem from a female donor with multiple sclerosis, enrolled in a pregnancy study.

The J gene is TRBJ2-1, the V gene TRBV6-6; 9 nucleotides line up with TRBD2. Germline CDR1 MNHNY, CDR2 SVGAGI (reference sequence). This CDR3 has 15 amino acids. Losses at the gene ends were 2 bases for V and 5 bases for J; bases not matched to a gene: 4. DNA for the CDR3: TGTGCCAGCAGTTACGGGACTAGCTGGGACAATGAGCAGTTCTTC. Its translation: CASSYGTSWDNEQFF.

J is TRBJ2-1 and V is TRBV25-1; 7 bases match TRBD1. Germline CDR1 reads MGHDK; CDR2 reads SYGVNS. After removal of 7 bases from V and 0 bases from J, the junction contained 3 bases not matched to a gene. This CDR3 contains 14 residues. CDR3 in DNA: TGTGCCAGCAAGTCAGGGGGCTCCTACAATGAGCAGTTCTTC. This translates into CASKSGGSYNEQFF.

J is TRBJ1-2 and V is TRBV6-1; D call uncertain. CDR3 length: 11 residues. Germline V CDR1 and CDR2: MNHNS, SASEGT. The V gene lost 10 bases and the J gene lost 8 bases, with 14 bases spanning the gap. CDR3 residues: CATYGGWGYTF. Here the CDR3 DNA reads TGTGCCACCTACGGAGGATGGGGCTACACCTTC.

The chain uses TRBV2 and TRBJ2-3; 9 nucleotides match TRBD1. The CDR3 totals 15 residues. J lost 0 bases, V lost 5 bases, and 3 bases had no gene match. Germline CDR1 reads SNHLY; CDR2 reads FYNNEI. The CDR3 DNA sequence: TGTGCCAGCAGTCGGGGACAGGGTAGCACAGATACGCAGTATTTT. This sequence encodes CASSRGQGSTDTQYF.

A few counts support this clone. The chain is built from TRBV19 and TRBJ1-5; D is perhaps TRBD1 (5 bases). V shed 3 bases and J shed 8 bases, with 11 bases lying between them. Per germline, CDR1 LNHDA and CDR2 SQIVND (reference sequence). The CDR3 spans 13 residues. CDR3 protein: CASSIRGREPQHF. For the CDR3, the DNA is TGTGCCAGTAGTATTCGGGGGAGGGAGCCCCAGCATTTT.

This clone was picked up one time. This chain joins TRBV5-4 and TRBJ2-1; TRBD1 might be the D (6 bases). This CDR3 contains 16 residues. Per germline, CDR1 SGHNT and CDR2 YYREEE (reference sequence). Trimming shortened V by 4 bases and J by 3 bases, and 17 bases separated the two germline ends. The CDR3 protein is CASSKPGRTDYNEQFF. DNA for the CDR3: TGTGCCAGCAGCAAGCCGGGTAGGACAGACTACAATGAGCAGTTCTTC.

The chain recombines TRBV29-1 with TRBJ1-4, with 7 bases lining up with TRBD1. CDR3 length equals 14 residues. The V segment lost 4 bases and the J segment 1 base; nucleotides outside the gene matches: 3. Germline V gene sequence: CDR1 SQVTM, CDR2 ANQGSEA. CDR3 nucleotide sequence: TGCAGCGTTGGGGGGACAGTAACTAATGAAAAACTGTTTTTT. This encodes CSVGGTVTNEKLFF.

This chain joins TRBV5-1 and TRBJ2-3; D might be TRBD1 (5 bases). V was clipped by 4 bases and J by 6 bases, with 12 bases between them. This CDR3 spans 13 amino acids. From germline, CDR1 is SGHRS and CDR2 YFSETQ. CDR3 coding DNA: TGCGCCAGCAGCCTCAAAGGGGCCGATACGCAGTATTTT. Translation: CASSLKGADTQYF.

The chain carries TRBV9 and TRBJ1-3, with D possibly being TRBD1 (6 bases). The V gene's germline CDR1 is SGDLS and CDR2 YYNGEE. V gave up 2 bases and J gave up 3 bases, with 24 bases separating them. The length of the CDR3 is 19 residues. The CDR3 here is CASSVGARRDTEGGNTIYF. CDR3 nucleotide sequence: TGTGCCAGCAGCGTTGGCGCCCGACGGGACACAGAGGGTGGAAACACCATATATTTT.

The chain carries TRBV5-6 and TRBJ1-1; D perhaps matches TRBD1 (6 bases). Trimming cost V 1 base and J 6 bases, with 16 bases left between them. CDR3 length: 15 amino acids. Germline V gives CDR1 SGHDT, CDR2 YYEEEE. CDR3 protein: CASSLRGGGGPEAFF. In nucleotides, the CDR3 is TGTGCCAGCAGCTTGCGGGGAGGGGGGGGGCCTGAAGCTTTCTTT.

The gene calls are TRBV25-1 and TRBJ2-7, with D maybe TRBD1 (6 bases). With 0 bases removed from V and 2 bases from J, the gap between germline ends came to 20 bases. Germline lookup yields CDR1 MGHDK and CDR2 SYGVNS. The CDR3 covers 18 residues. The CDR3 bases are TGTGCCAGCAGTGAATATCGTAGGGCAGGGGATGCACCCTACGAGCAGTACTTC. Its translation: CASSEYRRAGDAPYEQYF.

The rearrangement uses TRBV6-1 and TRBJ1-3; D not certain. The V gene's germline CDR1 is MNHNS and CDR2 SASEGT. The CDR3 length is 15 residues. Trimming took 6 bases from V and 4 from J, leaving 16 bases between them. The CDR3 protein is CASSEIKGVGNTIYF. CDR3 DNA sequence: TGTGCCAGCAGCGAGATCAAGGGAGTGGGAAACACCATATATTTT.

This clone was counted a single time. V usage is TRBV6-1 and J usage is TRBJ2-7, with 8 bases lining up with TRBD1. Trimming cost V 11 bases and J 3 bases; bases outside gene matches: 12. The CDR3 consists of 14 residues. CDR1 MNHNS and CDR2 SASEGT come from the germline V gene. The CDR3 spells CAARIRGLSYEQYF. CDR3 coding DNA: TGTGCCGCTCGGATCAGGGGGCTTAGCTACGAGCAGTACTTC.

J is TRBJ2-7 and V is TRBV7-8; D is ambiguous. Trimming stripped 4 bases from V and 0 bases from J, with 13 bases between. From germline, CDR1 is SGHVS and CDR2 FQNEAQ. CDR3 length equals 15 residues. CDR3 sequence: CASSYVTGNSYEQYF. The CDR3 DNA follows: TGTGCCAGCAGCTATGTGACGGGTAACTCCTACGAGCAGTACTTC.

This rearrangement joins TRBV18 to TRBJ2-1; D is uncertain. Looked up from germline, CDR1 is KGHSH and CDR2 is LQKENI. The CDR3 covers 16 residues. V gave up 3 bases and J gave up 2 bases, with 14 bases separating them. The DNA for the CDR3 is TGTGCCAGCTCACCTTTGAGGAGCACTCCCTACAATGAGCAGTTCTTC. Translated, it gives CASSPLRSTPYNEQFF.

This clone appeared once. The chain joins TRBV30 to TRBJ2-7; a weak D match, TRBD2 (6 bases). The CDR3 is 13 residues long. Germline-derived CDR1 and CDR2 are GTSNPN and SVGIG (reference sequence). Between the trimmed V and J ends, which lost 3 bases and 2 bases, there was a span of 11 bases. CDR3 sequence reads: CAWSKGGTYEQYF. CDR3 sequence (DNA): TGTGCCTGGAGCAAGGGAGGAACCTACGAGCAGTACTTC.

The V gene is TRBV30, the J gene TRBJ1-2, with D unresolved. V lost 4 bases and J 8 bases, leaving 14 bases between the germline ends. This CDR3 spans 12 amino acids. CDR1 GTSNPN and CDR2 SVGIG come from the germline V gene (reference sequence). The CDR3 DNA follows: TGTGCCTGGAAGCCCACCCTAGGAGGCTACACCTTC. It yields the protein CAWKPTLGGYTF.

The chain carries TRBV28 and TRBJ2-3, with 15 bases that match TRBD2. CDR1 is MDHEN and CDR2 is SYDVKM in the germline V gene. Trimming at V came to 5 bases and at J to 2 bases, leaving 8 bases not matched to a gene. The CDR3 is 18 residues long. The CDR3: CASSTSGLAGGPTDTQYF. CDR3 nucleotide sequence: TGTGCCAGCAGTACCTCCGGACTAGCGGGAGGGCCCACAGATACGCAGTATTTT.

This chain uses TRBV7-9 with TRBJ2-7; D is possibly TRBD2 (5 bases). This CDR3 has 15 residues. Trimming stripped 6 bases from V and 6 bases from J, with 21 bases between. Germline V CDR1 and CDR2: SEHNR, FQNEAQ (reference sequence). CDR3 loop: CASSHNGVASVEQYF. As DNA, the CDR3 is TGTGCCAGCAGTCATAACGGGGTTGCATCAGTCGAGCAGTACTTC. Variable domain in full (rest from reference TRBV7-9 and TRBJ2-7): DTGVSQNPRHKITKRGQNVTFRCDPISEHNRLYWYRQTLGQGPEFLTYFQNEAQLEKSRLLSDRFSAERPKGSFSTLEIQRTEQGDSAMYLCASSHNGVASVEQYFGPGTRLTVT.

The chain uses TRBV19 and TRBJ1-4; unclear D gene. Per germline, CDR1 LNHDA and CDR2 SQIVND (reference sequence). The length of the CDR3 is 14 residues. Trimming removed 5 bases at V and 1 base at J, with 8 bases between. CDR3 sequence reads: CASSLSGTNEKLFF. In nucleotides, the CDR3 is TGTGCCAGTAGTCTCTCGGGAACTAATGAAAAACTGTTTTTT.

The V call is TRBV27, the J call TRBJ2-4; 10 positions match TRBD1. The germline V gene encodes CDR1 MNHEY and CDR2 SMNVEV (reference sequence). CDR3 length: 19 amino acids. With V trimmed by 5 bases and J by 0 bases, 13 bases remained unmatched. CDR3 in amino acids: CASSHGTGAENLAKNIQYF. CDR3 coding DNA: TGTGCCAGCAGTCACGGGACAGGGGCTGAGAACTTAGCCAAAAACATTCAGTACTTC.

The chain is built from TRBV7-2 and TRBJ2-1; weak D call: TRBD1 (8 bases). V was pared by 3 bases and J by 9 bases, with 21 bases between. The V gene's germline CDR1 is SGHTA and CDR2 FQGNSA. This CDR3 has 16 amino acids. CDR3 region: CASSFSGAGGGGEQFF. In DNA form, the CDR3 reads TGTGCCAGCAGCTTCTCCGGGGCAGGGGGCGGGGGTGAGCAGTTCTTC.

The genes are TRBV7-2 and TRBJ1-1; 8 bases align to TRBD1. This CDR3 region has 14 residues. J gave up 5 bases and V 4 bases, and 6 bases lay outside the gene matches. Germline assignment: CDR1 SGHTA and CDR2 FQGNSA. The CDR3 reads CASSSGQGWTEAFF. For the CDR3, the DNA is TGTGCCAGCAGCTCTGGACAGGGTTGGACTGAAGCTTTCTTT.

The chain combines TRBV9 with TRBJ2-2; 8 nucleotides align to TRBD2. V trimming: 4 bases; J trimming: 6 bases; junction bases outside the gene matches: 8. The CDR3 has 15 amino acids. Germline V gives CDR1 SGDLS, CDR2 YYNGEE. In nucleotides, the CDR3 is TGTGCCAGCAGCTTCGGGACTAGGGGGGCCGGGGAGCTGTTTTTT. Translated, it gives CASSFGTRGAGELFF. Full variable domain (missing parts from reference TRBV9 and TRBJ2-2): DSGVTQTPKHLITATGQRVTLRCSPRSGDLSVYWYQQSLDQGLQFLIQYYNGEERAKGNILERFSAQQFPDLHSELNLSSLELGDSALYFCASSFGTRGAGELFFGEGSRLTVL.

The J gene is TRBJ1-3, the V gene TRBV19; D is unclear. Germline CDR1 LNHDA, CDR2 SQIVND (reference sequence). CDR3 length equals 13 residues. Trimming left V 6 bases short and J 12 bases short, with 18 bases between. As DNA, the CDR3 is TGTGCCAGTAGGAGCGACCCCTTGAATGACATATATTTT. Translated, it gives CASRSDPLNDIYF.

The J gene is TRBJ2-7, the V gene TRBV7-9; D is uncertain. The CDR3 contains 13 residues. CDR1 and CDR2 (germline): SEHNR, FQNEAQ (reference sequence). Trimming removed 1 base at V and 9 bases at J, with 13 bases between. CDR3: CASSLELEQGQYF. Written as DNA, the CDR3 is TGTGCCAGCAGCTTAGAACTGGAGCAAGGGCAGTACTTC.

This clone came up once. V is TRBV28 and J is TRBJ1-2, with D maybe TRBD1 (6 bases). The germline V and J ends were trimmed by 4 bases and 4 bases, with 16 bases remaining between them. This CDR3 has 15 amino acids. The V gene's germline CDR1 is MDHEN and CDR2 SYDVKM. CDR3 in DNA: TGTGCCAGCAGTTGGGGGGGCGTGGAAAGCTATGGCTACACCTTC. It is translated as CASSWGGVESYGYTF.

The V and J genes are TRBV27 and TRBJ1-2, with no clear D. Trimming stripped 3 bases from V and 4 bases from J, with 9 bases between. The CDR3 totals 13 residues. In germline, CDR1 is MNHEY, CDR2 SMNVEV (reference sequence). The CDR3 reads CASSFSVLYGYTF. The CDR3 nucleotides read TGTGCCAGCAGTTTCTCTGTCCTCTATGGCTACACCTTC.

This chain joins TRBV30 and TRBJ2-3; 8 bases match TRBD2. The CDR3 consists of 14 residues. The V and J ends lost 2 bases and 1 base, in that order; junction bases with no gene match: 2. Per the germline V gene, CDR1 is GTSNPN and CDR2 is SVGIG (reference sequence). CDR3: CAWSTAGGTDTQYF. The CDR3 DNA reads TGTGCCTGGAGTACAGCGGGAGGCACAGATACGCAGTATTTT.

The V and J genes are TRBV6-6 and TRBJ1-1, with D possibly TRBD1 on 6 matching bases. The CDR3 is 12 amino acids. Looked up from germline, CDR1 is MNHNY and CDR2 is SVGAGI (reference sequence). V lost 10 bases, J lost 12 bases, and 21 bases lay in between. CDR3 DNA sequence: TGTGCCACCCGGGGGGGCCAGGCCCTTTCTTTCTTT. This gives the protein CATRGGQALSFF.